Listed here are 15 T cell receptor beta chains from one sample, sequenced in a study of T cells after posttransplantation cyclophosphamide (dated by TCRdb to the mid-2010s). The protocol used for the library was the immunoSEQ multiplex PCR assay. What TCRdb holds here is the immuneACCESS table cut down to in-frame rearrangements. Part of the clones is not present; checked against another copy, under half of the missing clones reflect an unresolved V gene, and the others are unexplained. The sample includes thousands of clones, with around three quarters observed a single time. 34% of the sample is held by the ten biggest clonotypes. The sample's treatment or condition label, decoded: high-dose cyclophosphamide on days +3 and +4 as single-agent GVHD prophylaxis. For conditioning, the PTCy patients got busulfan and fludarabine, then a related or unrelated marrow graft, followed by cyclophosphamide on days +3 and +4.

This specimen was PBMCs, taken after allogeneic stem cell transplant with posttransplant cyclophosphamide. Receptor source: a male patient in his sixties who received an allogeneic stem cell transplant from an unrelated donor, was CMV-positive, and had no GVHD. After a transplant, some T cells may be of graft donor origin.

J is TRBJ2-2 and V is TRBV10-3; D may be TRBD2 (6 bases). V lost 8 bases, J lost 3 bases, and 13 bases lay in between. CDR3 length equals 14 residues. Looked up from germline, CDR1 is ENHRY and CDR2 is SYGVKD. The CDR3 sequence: CAIRLGGDTGELFF. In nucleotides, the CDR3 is TGTGCCATCCGACTAGGTGGGGACACCGGGGAGCTGTTTTTT.

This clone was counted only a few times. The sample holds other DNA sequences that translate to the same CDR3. The CDR3, as DNA: TGTGCCAGCAGTTCGAGTGCAGATACGCAGTATTTT. This encodes CASSSSADTQYF. The J gene is TRBJ2-3, the V gene TRBV27; D gene uncertain. This CDR3 comprises 12 residues. The germline V gene has CDR1 MNHEY and CDR2 SMNVEV (reference sequence). Trimming removed 4 bases from V and 4 bases from J, with 6 bases in between.

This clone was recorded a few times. CDR3 protein: CASSIAIRETQYF. CDR3 nucleotides: TGTGCCAGTAGTATTGCTATTCGGGAGACCCAGTACTTC. V is TRBV19 and J is TRBJ2-5; no firm D call. Germline CDR1 is LNHDA and CDR2 is SQIVND (reference sequence). Trimming removed 3 bases from V and 5 bases from J, with 10 bases in between. This CDR3 region has 13 residues. Together with reference TRBV19 and TRBJ2-5, the CDR3 gives the full variable domain: DGGITQSPKYLFRKEGQNVTLSCEQNLNHDAMYWYRQDPGQGLRLIYYSQIVNDFQKGDIAEGYSVSREKKESFPLTVTSAQKNPTAFYLCASSIAIRETQYFGPGTRLLVL.

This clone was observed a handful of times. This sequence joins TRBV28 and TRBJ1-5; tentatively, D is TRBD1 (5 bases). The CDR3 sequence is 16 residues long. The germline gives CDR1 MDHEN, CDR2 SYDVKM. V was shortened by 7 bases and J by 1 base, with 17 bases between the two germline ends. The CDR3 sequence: CASILGGVGSNQPQHF. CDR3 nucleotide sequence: TGTGCCAGCATCCTGGGGGGGGTTGGAAGCAATCAGCCCCAGCATTTT.

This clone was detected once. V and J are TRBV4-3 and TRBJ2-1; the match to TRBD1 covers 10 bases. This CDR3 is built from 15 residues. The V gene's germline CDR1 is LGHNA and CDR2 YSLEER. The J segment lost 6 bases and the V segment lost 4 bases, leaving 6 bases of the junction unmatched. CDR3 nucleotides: TGCGCCAGCAGCCGCGGACAGGGGGATGTCAATGAGCAGTTCTTC. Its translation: CASSRGQGDVNEQFF.

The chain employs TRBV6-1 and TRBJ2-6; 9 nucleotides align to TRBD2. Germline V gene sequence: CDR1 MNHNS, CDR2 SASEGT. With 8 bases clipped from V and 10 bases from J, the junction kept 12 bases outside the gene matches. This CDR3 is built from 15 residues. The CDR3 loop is CASLVAGAPTNVLTF. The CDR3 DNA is TGTGCCAGCTTGGTAGCGGGGGCCCCGACTAACGTCCTGACTTTC.

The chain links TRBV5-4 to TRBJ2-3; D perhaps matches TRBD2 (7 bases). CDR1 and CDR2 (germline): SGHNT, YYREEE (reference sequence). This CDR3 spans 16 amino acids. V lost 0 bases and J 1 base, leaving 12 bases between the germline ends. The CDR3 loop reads CASSLAAGGRTDTQYF. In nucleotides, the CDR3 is TGTGCCAGCAGCTTGGCCGCCGGGGGGCGCACAGATACGCAGTATTTT.

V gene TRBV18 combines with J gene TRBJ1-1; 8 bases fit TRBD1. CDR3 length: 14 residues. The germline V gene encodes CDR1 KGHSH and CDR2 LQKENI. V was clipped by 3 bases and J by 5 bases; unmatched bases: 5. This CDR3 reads CASSPRDRGTEAFF. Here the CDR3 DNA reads TGTGCCAGCTCACCCCGCGACAGGGGAACTGAAGCTTTCTTT.

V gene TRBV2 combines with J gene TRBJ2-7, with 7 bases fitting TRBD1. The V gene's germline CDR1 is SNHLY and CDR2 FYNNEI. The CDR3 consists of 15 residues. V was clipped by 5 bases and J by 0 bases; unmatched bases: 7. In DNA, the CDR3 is TGTGCCAGCAGTAGGGGGACAGTGAGCTCCTACGAGCAGTACTTC. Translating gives CASSRGTVSSYEQYF.

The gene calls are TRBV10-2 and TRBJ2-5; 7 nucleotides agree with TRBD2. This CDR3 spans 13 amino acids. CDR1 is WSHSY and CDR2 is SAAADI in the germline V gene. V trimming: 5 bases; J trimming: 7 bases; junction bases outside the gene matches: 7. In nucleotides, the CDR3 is TGCGCCAGCAGTCCCCAGACGGGAGGGACCCAGTACTTC. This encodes CASSPQTGGTQYF.

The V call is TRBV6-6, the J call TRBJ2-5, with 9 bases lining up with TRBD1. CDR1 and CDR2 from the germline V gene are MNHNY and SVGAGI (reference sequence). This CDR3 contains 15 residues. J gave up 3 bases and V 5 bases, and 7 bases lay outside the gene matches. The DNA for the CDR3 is TGTGCCAGCAGTCGCCCACGGACAGGGGAAGAGACCCAGTACTTC. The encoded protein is CASSRPRTGEETQYF.

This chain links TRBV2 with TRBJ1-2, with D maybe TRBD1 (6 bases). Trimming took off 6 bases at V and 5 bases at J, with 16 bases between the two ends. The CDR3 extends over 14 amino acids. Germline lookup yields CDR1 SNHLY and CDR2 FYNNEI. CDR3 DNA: TGTGCCAGCAGCCAGGGGTTATCTGGGTATGGCTACACCTTC. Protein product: CASSQGLSGYGYTF.

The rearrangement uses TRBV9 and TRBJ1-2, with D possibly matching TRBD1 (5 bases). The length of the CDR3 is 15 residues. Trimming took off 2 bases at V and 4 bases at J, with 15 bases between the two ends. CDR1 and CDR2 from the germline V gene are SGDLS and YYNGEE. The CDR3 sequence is CASSVSSGPLYGYTF. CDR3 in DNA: TGTGCCAGCAGCGTCTCTTCAGGGCCCCTCTATGGCTACACCTTC.

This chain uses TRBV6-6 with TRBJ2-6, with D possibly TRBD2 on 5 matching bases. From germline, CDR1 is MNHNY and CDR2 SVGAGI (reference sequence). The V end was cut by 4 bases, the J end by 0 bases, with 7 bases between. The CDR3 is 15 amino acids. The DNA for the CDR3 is TGTGCCAGCAGTTTCGGGAACTCTGGGGCCAACGTCCTGACTTTC. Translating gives CASSFGNSGANVLTF.

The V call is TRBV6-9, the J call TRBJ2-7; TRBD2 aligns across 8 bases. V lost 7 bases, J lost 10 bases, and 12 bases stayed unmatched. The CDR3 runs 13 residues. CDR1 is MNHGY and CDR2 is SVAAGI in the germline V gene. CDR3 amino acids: CASTYSGRGLQYF. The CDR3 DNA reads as TGTGCCAGCACCTACAGCGGGAGAGGGTTACAGTACTTC.